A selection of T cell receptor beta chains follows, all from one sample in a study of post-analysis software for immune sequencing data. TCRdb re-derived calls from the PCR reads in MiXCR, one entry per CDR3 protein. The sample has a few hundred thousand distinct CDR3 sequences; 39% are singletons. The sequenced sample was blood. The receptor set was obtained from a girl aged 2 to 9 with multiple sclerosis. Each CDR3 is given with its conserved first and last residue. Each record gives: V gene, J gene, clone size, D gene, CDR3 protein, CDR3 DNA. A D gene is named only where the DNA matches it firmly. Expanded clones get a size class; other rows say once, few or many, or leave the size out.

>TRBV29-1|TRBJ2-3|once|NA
CWAGLSTDTQYF
TGCTGGGCGGGACTGAGCACAGATACGCAGTATTTT
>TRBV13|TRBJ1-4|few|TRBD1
CASSLGDRGAGEEKLFF
TGTGCCAGCAGCTTAGGCGACAGGGGAGCCGGTGAGGAAAAACTGTTTTTT
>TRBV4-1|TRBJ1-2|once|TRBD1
CASSQDRQGPNYGYTF
TGCGCCAGCAGCCAGGACCGACAGGGACCTAACTATGGCTACACCTTC
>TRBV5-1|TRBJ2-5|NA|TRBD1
CASSLAGTANQETQYF
TGCGCCAGCAGCTTGGCCGGGACAGCGAACCAAGAGACCCAGTACTTC
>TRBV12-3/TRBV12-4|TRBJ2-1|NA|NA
CASSLGLSQFF
TGTGCCAGCAGTTTAGGACTGTCGCAGTTCTTC
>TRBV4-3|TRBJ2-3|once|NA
CASSQEERNTSTDTQYF
TGCGCCAGCAGCCAAGAGGAGCGGAACACTAGCACAGATACGCAGTATTTT
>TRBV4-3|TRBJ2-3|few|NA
CASSQASGGFTDTQYF
TGCGCCAGCAGCCAAGCCTCCGGGGGTTTCACAGATACGCAGTATTTT
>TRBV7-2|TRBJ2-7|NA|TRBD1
CASSLANRGLYEQYF
TGTGCCAGCAGCTTAGCGAACAGGGGGCTCTACGAGCAGTACTTC
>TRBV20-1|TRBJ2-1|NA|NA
CSARKAAYNEQFF
TGCAGTGCTAGAAAGGCAGCCTACAATGAGCAGTTCTTC
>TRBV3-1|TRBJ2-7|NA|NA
CASSQTTGLEQYF
TGTGCCAGCAGCCAAACCACAGGTCTCGAGCAGTACTTC
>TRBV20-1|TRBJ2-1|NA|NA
CSARAWGEQFF
TGCAGTGCTAGAGCCTGGGGTGAGCAGTTCTTC
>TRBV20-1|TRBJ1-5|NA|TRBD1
CSATHTGGGRQPQHF
TGCAGTGCTACCCATACAGGGGGCGGAAGGCAGCCCCAGCATTTT
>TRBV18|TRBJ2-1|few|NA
CASSAGQSNEQFF
TGTGCCAGCTCAGCCGGACAGAGCAATGAGCAGTTCTTC
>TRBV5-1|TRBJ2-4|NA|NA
CASSLEGRASLGEQYF
TGCGCCAGCAGCTTGGAAGGCAGGGCCTCTCTAGGGGAGCAGTACTTC
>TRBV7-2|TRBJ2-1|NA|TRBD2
CASSLALADYNEKFF
TGTGCCAGCAGCTTAGCGCTAGCGGATTACAATGAGAAGTTCTTC
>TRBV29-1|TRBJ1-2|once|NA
CSVDRGDDGYTF
TGCAGCGTTGACAGAGGGGATGACGGCTACACCTTC
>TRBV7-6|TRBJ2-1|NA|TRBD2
CASSLTEGGYNEQFF
TGTGCCAGCAGTCTCACGGAGGGAGGGTACAATGAGCAGTTCTTC
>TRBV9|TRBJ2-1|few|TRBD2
CASSFLWGGEIEQFF
TGTGCCAGCAGCTTCCTGTGGGGGGGTGAGATTGAGCAGTTCTTC
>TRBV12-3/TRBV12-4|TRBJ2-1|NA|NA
CASRGISGSSYNEQFF
TGTGCCAGCAGGGGGATTAGCGGAAGCTCCTACAATGAGCAGTTCTTC
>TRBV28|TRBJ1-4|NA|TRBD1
CASTALTGGQEKLFF
TGTGCCAGCACCGCGCTGACAGGGGGCCAGGAAAAACTGTTTTTT
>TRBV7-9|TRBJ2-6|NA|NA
CASSTDSLGANVLTF
TGTGCCAGCAGCACCGACAGTTTAGGGGCCAACGTCCTGACTTTC
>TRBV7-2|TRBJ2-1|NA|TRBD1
CASSFAQTGGNEQFF
TGTGCCAGCAGCTTCGCCCAGACAGGGGGTAATGAGCAGTTCTTC
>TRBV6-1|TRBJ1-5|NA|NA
CASTFTWTPYSNQPQHF
TGTGCCAGCACCTTTACTTGGACGCCGTATAGCAATCAGCCCCAGCATTTT
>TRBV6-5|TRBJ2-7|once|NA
CASSYLIGGSARYEQYF
TGTGCCAGCAGTTACTTGATTGGGGGGTCGGCCCGCTACGAGCAGTACTTC
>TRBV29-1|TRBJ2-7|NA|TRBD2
CSVQRGVTYEQYF
TGCAGCGTTCAGCGGGGGGTCACCTACGAGCAGTACTTC
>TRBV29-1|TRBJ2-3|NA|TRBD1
CSVKQGASRDTQYF
TGCAGCGTTAAACAGGGGGCGAGTAGGGATACGCAGTATTTT
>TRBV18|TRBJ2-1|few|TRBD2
CASSSETSGTGNEQFF
TGTGCCAGCTCATCCGAGACTAGCGGGACGGGCAATGAGCAGTTCTTC
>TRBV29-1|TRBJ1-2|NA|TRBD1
CSVIRGQDGYTF
TGCAGCGTTATAAGGGGGCAGGATGGCTACACCTTC
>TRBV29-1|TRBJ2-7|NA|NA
CSVVGGWTYEQYF
TGCAGCGTTGTGGGAGGTTGGACCTACGAGCAGTACTTC
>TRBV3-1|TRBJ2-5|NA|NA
CASSQGRVGETQYF
TGTGCCAGCAGCCAAGGGCGGGTGGGAGAGACCCAGTACTTC
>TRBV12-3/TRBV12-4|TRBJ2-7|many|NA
CASRQEGPIYEQYF
TGTGCCAGCAGGCAAGAGGGACCTATCTACGAGCAGTACTTC
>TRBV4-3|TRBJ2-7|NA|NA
CASSQEGGREQYF
TGCGCCAGCAGCCAAGAAGGGGGAAGGGAGCAGTACTTC
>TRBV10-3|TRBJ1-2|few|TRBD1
CAITGQADGYTF
TGTGCCATCACCGGACAGGCGGATGGCTACACCTTC
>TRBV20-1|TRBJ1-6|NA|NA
CSAPGRGAGRSPLHF
TGCAGTGCCCCAGGGCGGGGGGCCGGACGGTCACCCCTCCACTTT
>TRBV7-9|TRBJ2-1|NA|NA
CASSQGRRTYNEQFF
TGTGCCAGCAGCCAGGGACGGAGGACCTACAATGAGCAGTTCTTC
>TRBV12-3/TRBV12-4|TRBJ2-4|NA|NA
CASSFDLGLTKNIQYF
TGTGCCAGCAGTTTTGACTTGGGGTTAACCAAAAACATTCAGTACTTC
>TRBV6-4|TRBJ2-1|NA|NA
CTSSDIGGAYNEQFF
TGTACCAGCAGTGACATCGGGGGAGCCTACAATGAGCAGTTCTTC
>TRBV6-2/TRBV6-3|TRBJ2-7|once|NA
CASSLWRVTYEQYF
TGTGCCAGCAGTTTATGGCGGGTTACCTACGAGCAGTACTTC
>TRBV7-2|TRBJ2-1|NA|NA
CASSPSLYEQFF
TGTGCCAGCAGCCCCTCATTATATGAGCAGTTCTTC
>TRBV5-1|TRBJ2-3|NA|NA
CASSFTGLQSDTQYF
TGCGCCAGCAGCTTTACAGGGTTGCAGTCAGATACGCAGTATTTT
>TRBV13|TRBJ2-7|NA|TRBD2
CASSLRSAGDYEQYF
TGTGCCAGCAGCTTAAGATCAGCGGGGGACTACGAGCAGTACTTC